Here is one T cell receptor beta chain with its context. Antigen specificity is unknown. The data stem from a study of somatic mutations in cytotoxic T cells in rheumatoid arthritis. Study summary: Flow cytometry sorted some V beta antibody-stained T-cell populations to nearly 100% purity, V beta1+ cells among them being sequenced for TCRB. General study findings and limits: Patients with a largest CD8+ clone exceeding 20% of CD8+ cells numbered 8 of 65.

Germline CDR1 SGHDT, CDR2 YYEEEE. This CDR3 is 12 amino acids long. Trimming pared 0 bases from V and 3 bases from J, leaving 3 bases between. Clones were read by immunoSEQ multiplex PCR, and TCRdb kept only the in-frame ones, dropping some. The sample shows approximately 25,000 clones, over 65% of them seen only once. This clonotype was sampled from a woman between 18 and 29 years old in good health. The V and J genes are TRBV5-6 and TRBJ1-2; D remains unclear. What was sequenced was CD8+ T cells sorted from blood. Written as DNA, the CDR3 is TGTGCCAGCAGCTTGGATGACTATGGCTACACCTTC. Protein product: CASSLDDYGYTF.